This is a list of T cell receptor beta chains from one sample in a study of monozygotic twins with cystic fibrosis. Sequenced by immunoSEQ multiplex PCR; TCRdb stores in-frame clones only, minus some. The data show 14,000 to 15,000 clones, roughly 81% seen once. Sequences were obtained from blood. Receptors were obtained from a boy younger than 18 with cystic fibrosis. CDR3s include the opening cysteine and the closing phenylalanine or tryptophan. Each record gives: J gene, D gene, V gene, CDR3 length, clone size, CDR3 protein, CDR3 DNA. The D gene is left open where the match is weak. Expanded clones get a size class; other rows say once, few or many, or leave the size out.

>TRBJ2-7|NA|TRBV4-1|14|NA
CASSQDYTSYEQYF
TGCGCCAGCAGCCAAGATTACACCTCCTACGAACAGTACTTC
>TRBJ1-4|TRBD1|TRBV4-1|13|NA
CASSLGQGKRLFF
TGCGCCAGCAGCCTGGGACAGGGCAAGCGACTGTTTTTT
>TRBJ1-2|TRBD1|TRBV6-6|14|NA
CASSYSTGGYGYTF
TGTGCCAGCAGTTACTCGACAGGGGGCTATGGCTACACCTTC
>TRBJ2-1|TRBD2|TRBV5-4|15|once
CASSFGGAAYNEQFF
TGTGCCAGCAGCTTCGGGGGGGCGGCTTACAATGAGCAGTTCTTC
>TRBJ1-5|NA|TRBV2|13|NA
CASSAPSRGPQHF
TGTGCCAGCAGCGCACCAAGTCGAGGGCCCCAGCATTTT
>TRBJ1-1|NA|TRBV19|14|NA
CASSMSGLSTEAFF
TGTGCCAGTAGTATGTCAGGGCTGAGTACTGAAGCTTTCTTT
>TRBJ2-2|NA|TRBV7-9|11|NA
CASTFGGELFF
TGTGCCAGCACCTTCGGCGGGGAGCTGTTTTTT
>TRBJ2-1|NA|TRBV27|17|NA
CASSLSIIQRSYNEQFF
TGTGCCAGCAGTTTATCAATAATACAACGGTCCTACAATGAGCAGTTCTTC
>TRBJ1-4|NA|TRBV30|15|NA
CAWSVAAVRSEKLFF
TGTGCCTGGAGTGTAGCGGCAGTCCGGTCTGAAAAACTGTTTTTT
>TRBJ1-1|NA|TRBV18|14|NA
CASSPTTLDTEAFF
TGTGCCAGCTCACCGACGACCCTGGACACTGAAGCTTTCTTT
>TRBJ2-2|NA|TRBV18|12|NA
CASSQGAGELFF
TGTGCCAGCTCACAGGGGGCCGGGGAGCTGTTTTTT
>TRBJ1-2|TRBD1|TRBV7-9|16|NA
CASSPKTGTGNYGYTF
TGTGCCAGCAGCCCAAAGACCGGGACAGGGAACTATGGCTACACCTTC
>TRBJ2-7|NA|TRBV9|9|NA
CASIYEQYF
TGTGCCAGCATTTACGAGCAGTACTTC
>TRBJ1-1|NA|TRBV5-4|16|NA
CASSLLVGGPVTEAFF
TGTGCCAGCAGCTTGTTGGTGGGCGGCCCTGTCACTGAAGCTTTCTTT
>TRBJ2-3|NA|TRBV9|15|NA
CASSVGEVSTDTQYF
TGTGCCAGCAGCGTAGGTGAGGTGAGCACAGATACGCAGTATTTT
>TRBJ1-1|TRBD1|TRBV12-5|14|NA
CASGLLGGVTEAFF
TGTGCTAGTGGTTTGTTAGGGGGCGTCACTGAAGCTTTCTTT
>TRBJ2-7|TRBD1|TRBV7-8|16|few
CASSLLGTGLPYEQYF
TGTGCCAGCAGCTTATTAGGGACAGGGTTGCCCTACGAGCAGTACTTC
>TRBJ1-2|NA|TRBV9|15|NA
CASSAVGGGNYGYTF
TGTGCCAGCAGCGCCGTGGGGGGAGGTAACTATGGCTACACCTTC